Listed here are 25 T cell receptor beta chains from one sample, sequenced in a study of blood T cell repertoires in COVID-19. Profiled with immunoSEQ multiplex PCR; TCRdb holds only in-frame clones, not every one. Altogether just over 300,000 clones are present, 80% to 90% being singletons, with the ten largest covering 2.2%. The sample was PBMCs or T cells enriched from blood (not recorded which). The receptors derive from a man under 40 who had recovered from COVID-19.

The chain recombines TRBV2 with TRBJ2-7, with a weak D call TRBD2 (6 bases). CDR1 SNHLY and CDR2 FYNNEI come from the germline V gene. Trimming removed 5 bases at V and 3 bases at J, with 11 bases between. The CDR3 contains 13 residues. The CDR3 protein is CASSWGLIYEQYF. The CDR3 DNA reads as TGTGCCAGCAGTTGGGGACTGATCTACGAGCAGTACTTC.

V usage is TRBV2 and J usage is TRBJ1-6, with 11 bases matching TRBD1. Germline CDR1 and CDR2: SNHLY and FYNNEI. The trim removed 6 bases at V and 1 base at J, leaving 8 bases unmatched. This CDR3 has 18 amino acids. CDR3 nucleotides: TGTGCCAGCAGCCTGGGACAGGGGGACAGTTCCTATAATTCACCCCTCCACTTT. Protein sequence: CASSLGQGDSSYNSPLHF.

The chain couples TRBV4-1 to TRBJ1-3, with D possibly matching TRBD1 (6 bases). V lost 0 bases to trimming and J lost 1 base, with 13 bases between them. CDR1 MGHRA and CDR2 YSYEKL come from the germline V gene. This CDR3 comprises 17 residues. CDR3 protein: CASSQDAPTGSGNTIYF. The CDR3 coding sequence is TGCGCCAGCAGCCAAGACGCCCCGACAGGATCTGGAAACACCATATATTTT.

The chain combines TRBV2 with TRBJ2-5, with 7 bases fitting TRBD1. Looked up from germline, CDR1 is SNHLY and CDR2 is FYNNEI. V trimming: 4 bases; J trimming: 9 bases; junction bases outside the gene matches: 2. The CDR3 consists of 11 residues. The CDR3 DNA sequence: TGTGCCAGCAGTGCACAGGGGCCCCAGTACTTC. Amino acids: CASSAQGPQYF.

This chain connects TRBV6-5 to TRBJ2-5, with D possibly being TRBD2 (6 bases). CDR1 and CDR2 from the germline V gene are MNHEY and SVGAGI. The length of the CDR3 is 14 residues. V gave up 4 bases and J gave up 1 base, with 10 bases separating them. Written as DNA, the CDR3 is TGTGCCAGCAGTTCCATGGGAGGCCAAGAGACCCAGTACTTC. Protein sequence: CASSSMGGQETQYF.

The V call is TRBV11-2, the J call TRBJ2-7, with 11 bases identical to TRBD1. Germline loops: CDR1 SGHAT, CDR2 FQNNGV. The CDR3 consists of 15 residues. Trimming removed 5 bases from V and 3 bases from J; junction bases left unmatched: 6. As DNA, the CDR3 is TGTGCCAGCAGCCTGGGGACAGGGGGTTACTACGAGCAGTACTTC. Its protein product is CASSLGTGGYYEQYF.

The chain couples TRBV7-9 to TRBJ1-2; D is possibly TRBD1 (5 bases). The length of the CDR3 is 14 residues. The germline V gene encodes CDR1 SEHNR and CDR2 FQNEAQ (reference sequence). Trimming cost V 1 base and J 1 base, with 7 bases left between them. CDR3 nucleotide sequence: TGTGCCAGCAGCTTAGTCAGGGATAACTATGGCTACACCTTC. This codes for CASSLVRDNYGYTF.

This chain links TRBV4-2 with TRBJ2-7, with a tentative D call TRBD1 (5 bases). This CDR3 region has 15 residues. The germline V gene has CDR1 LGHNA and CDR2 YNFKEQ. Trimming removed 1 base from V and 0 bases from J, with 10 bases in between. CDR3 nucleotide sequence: TGTGCCAGCAGCCAAGGGCAGGGCCTCTCCTACGAGCAGTACTTC. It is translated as CASSQGQGLSYEQYF.

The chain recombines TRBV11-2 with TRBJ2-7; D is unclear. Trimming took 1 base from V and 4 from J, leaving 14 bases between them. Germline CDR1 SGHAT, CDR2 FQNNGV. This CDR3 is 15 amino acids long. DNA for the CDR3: TGTGCCAGCAGCTTAGTGTCCGAAGGAGTTTACGAGCAGTACTTC. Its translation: CASSLVSEGVYEQYF.

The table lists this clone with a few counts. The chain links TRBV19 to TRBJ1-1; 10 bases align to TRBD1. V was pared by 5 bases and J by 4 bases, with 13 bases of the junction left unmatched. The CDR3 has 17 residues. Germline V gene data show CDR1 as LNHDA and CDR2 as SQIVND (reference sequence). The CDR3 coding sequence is TGTGCCAGTAGTCCCCGGACAGGGGGAAGCTTTGTCACTGAAGCTTTCTTT. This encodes CASSPRTGGSFVTEAFF.

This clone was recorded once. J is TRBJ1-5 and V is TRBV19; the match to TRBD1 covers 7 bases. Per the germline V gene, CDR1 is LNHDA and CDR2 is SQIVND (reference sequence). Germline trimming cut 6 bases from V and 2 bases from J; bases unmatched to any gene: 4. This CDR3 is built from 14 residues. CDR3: CASRTGNGNQPQHF. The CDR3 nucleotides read TGTGCCAGTAGGACAGGGAATGGCAATCAGCCCCAGCATTTT. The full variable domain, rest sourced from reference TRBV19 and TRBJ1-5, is DGGITQSPKYLFRKEGQNVTLSCEQNLNHDAMYWYRQDPGQGLRLIYYSQIVNDFQKGDIAEGYSVSREKKESFPLTVTSAQKNPTAFYLCASRTGNGNQPQHFGDGTRLSIL.

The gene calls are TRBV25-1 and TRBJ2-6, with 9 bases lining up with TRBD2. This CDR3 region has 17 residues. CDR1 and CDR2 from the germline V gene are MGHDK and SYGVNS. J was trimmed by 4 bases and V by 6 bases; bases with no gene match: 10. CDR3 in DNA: TGTGCCAGCAGCGCGCGGGAGGGGACCGTAGGGGCCAACGTCCTGACTTTC. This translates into CASSAREGTVGANVLTF.

As DNA, the CDR3 is TGCGCCAGCGGACAGGGTTCCTTCGGGGAGCTGTTTTTT. Translation gives CASGQGSFGELFF. V is TRBV10-2 and J is TRBJ2-2; 8 bases are a match to TRBD1. There are 13 residues in the CDR3. The trim removed 8 bases at V and 7 bases at J, leaving 6 bases unmatched. Germline CDR1 reads WSHSY; CDR2 reads SAAADI.

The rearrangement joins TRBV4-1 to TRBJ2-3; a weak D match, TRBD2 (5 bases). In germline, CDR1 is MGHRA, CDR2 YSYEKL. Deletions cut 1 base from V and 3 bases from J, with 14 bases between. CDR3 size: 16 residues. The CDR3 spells CASSQGTWRGTDTQYF. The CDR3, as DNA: TGCGCCAGCAGCCAAGGTACTTGGCGCGGGACAGATACGCAGTATTTT.

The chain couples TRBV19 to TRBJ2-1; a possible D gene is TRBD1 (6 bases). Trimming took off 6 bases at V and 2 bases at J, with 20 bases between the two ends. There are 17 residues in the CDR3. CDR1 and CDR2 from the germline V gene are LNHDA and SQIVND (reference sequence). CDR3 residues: CASSNPTGLSPYNEQFF. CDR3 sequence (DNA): TGTGCCAGTAGCAACCCAACAGGGTTGAGCCCCTACAATGAGCAGTTCTTC.

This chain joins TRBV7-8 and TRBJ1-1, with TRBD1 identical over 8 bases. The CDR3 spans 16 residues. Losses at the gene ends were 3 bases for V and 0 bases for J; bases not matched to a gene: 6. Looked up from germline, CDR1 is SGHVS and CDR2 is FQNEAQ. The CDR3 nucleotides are TGTGCCAGCAGCTTCGGGACAGGACGCATGAACACTGAAGCTTTCTTT. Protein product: CASSFGTGRMNTEAFF.

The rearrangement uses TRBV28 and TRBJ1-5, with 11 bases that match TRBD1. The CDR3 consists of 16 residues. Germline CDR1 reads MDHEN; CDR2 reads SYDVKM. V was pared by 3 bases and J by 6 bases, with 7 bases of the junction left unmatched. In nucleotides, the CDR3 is TGTGCCAGCAGTTTTTTGGGACAGGGGGACGGTCAGCCCCAGCATTTT. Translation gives CASSFLGQGDGQPQHF.

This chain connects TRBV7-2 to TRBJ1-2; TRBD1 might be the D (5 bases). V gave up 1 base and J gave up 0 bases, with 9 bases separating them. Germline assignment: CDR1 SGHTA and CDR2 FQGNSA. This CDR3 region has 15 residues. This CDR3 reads CASSLDRTPNYGYTF. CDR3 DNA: TGTGCCAGCAGCTTAGACAGGACACCTAACTATGGCTACACCTTC. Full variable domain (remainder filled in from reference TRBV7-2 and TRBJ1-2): GAGVSQSPSNKVTEKGKDVELRCDPISGHTALYWYRQSLGQGLEFLIYFQGNSAPDKSGLPSDRFSAERTGGSVSTLTIQRTQQEDSAVYLCASSLDRTPNYGYTFGSGTRLTVV.

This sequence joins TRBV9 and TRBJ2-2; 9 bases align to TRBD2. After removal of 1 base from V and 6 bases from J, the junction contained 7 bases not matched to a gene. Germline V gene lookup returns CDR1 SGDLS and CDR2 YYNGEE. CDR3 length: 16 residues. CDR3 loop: CASSVWAGGPPGELFF. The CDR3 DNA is TGTGCCAGCAGCGTATGGGCGGGGGGGCCACCCGGGGAGCTGTTTTTT.

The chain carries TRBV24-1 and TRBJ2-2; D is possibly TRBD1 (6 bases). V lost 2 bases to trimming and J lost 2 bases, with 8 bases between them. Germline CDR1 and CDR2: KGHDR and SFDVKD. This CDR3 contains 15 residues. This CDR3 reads CATSDSGTNTGELFF. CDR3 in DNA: TGTGCCACCAGTGATTCCGGGACAAACACCGGGGAGCTGTTTTTT.

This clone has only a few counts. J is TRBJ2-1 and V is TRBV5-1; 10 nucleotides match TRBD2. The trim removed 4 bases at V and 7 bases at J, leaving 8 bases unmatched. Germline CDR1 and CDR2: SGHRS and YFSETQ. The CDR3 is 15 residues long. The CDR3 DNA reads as TGCGCCAGCAGCATCAAGCGGGGGGGCCTTAATGAGCAGTTCTTC. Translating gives CASSIKRGGLNEQFF.

CDR3 loop: CATSRKQGSGDQPQHF. The CDR3, as DNA: TGTGCCACCAGCAGGAAACAGGGTTCTGGAGATCAGCCCCAGCATTTT. The chain carries TRBV15 and TRBJ1-5; D may be TRBD1 (6 bases). The CDR3 covers 16 residues. Germline CDR1 is LNHNV and CDR2 is YYDKDF (reference sequence). V lost 3 bases to trimming and J lost 5 bases, with 17 bases between them.

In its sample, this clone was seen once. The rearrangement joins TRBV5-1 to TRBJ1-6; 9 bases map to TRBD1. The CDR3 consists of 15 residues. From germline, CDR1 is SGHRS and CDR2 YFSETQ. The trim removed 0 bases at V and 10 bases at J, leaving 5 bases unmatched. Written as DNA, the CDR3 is TGCGCCAGCAGCTTGGGGGGACAGGGCTCCTCACCCCTCCACTTT. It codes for CASSLGGQGSSPLHF.

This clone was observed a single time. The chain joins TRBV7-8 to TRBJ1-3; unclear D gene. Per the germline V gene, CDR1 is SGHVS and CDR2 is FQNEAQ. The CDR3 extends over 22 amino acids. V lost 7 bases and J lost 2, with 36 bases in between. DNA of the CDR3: TGTGCCAGCACCAGTCGGTATTCGCGGGAACCCATATGGAGTATTCCTGGAAACACCATATATTTT. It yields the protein CASTSRYSREPIWSIPGNTIYF.

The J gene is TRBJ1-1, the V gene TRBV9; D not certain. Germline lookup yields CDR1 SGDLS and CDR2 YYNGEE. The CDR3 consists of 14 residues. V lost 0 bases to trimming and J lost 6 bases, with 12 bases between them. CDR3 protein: CASSVEPRSPEAFF. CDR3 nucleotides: TGTGCCAGCAGCGTAGAGCCACGATCGCCTGAAGCTTTCTTT.